The sample holds a few counts of the clone carrying this T cell receptor beta chain. The germline V gene encodes CDR1 DFQATT and CDR2 SNEGSKA (reference sequence). The germline V and J ends were trimmed by 6 bases and 5 bases, with 13 bases remaining between them. The CDR3 has 12 residues. This record comes from a study of T-cell memory formation after mild COVID-19. TCRdb recomputed calls from the 5' RACE reads with MiXCR, one row per CDR3 protein. This sample carries around 420,000 distinct CDR3 sequences, roughly a quarter of them seen once, and the ten largest clones take around 8.1%. The sequence was obtained from an adult woman who had mild COVID-19 (a few samples of this study predate the infection). Cell type and time point are not known. This chain connects TRBV20-1 to TRBJ1-1; D ambiguous. The sequenced material came from PBMCs or a T cell subset sorted from them (not recorded which). The CDR3 is CSAPLRATEAFF. CDR3 sequence (DNA): TGCAGTGCCCCGCTCCGCGCAACTGAAGCTTTCTTT.